This record concerns one TCR beta chain sequence. Its specificity is not known. Using viral peptide pools, the ViraFEST assay grew out antigen-specific CD4+ T cells prior to sequencing. Culturing for around eleven days preceded CD4+ T cell isolation. By PCR, the person was confirmed to have had SARS-CoV-2 infection between March and December 2020. TCRdb's copy holds only in-frame clones and misses some; the assay was immunoSEQ multiplex PCR. Found here are 17,000 or so clones, around four fifths of them singletons; the top ten hold about 15%. The sample is drawn from a study of vaccination effects on CD4 cells after COVID-19. Germline V gene lookup returns CDR1 SQVTM and CDR2 ANQGSEA. The CDR3 runs to 14 residues. The ends lost 7 bases at V and 4 bases at J; junction bases unmatched: 10.

Sequences were derived from CD4+ T cells from PBMCs cultured with SARS-CoV-2 spike peptides, sampled before COVID-19 vaccination. The source of this sequence is a human donor who had a prior SARS-CoV-2 infection. The chain combines TRBV29-1 with TRBJ2-1, with 7 bases that match TRBD1. CDR3 sequence: CSGQSGQTYNEQFF. DNA for the CDR3: TGCAGCGGTCAGTCGGGACAGACATACAATGAGCAGTTCTTC.